Below, 10 T cell receptor beta chains from the same sample are listed, as sequenced in a study of Ad26.COV2.S vaccination and SARS-CoV-2 variants. The method was immunoSEQ multiplex PCR; TCRdb's version includes in-frame clones alone and lacks a portion of them. The sample consists of about 350,000 clones, 88% of them appearing once. Treatment in this sample: roughly 19 received Ad26.COV2.S at low or high dose, single or two shots; roughly five received placebo; per-sample allocation not given. The investigators took samples on day 63 after the first vaccine or placebo injection. The sample was peripheral blood, taken in a trial of Ad26.COV2.S vaccine versus placebo. These TCRs come from a person aged 18-65 years who received the Ad26.COV2.S COVID-19 vaccine or a placebo.

The chain recombines TRBV3-1 (or the pseudogene TRBV3-2) with TRBJ2-7; D not certain. V shed 5 bases and J shed 12 bases, with 14 bases lying between them. There are 11 residues in the CDR3. Looked up from germline, CDR1 is LGHDT and CDR2 is YNNKEL (reference sequence). The CDR3 loop reads CASSSTATAYF. CDR3 sequence (DNA): TGTGCCAGCAGCTCCACAGCTACGGCGTACTTC.

The chain joins TRBV19 to TRBJ2-7; TRBD1 matches at 8 bases. The V and J ends lost 5 bases and 4 bases, in that order; junction bases with no gene match: 4. Germline V lookup: CDR1 LNHDA, CDR2 SQIVND (reference sequence). The CDR3 totals 13 residues. CDR3 DNA: TGTGCCAGTAGTGAGGACAGGGTATACGAGCAGTACTTC. Translated, it gives CASSEDRVYEQYF.

This chain uses TRBV28 with TRBJ2-7; possibly TRBD2 for D (5 bases). V was shortened by 5 bases and J by 0 bases, with 11 bases between the two germline ends. The CDR3 runs to 14 residues. Germline V gene data show CDR1 as MDHEN and CDR2 as SYDVKM. CDR3 in DNA: TGTGCCAGCAGTGGAGCGGAAAGCTCCTACGAGCAGTACTTC. This sequence encodes CASSGAESSYEQYF. Using reference TRBV28 and TRBJ2-7 for the parts outside the CDR3, the full variable domain is DVKVTQSSRYLVKRTGEKVFLECVQDMDHENMFWYRQDPGLGLRLIYFSYDVKMKEKGDIPEGYSVSREKKERFSLILESASTNQTSMYLCASSGAESSYEQYFGPGTRLTVT.

The chain employs TRBV5-1 and TRBJ2-5, with a possible D match to TRBD1 (5 bases). V dropped 0 bases and J dropped 1 base, with 7 bases sitting between them. The CDR3 extends over 14 amino acids. CDR1 is SGHRS and CDR2 is YFSETQ in the germline V gene. CDR3 DNA sequence: TGCGCCAGCAGCTTGGAAGGGGCCCAAGAGACCCAGTACTTC. Residues: CASSLEGAQETQYF.

In its sample, this clone was seen a few times. The chain carries TRBV2 and TRBJ1-3; 9 bases fit TRBD1. Unmatched junction bases numbered 9, after V lost 3 bases and J lost 6 bases. Germline V gene lookup returns CDR1 SNHLY and CDR2 FYNNEI. This CDR3 has 16 residues. The CDR3 DNA is TGTGCCAGCAGTGAGTCCCGGGACAGGGCCTTAAACACCATATATTTT. Amino acid sequence: CASSESRDRALNTIYF.

V gene TRBV28 combines with J gene TRBJ2-1, with D possibly matching TRBD2 (6 bases). The length of the CDR3 is 19 residues. Trimming pared 2 bases from V and 1 base from J, leaving 21 bases between. Looked up from germline, CDR1 is MDHEN and CDR2 is SYDVKM. The CDR3 coding sequence is TGTGCCAGCAGTTTAAAGAGACTAGGGATATACACTTCCTACAATGAGCAGTTCTTC. It is translated as CASSLKRLGIYTSYNEQFF.

Details on this clone: Other DNA sequences in this sample translate to the same CDR3. This rearrangement joins TRBV6-5 to TRBJ1-1; no firm D call. The CDR3 covers 13 residues. The V gene's germline CDR1 is MNHEY and CDR2 SVGAGI. Trimming took 2 bases from V and 1 from J, leaving 5 bases between them. The CDR3 DNA reads TGTGCCAGCAGTTACACCGGGAACACTGAAGCTTTCTTT. This translates into CASSYTGNTEAFF.

This clone has just one count. The V and J genes are TRBV5-8 and TRBJ1-1; 10 nucleotides match TRBD1. The CDR3 contains 14 residues. The V segment lost 3 bases and the J segment 7 bases; nucleotides outside the gene matches: 6. CDR1 and CDR2 from the germline V gene are SGHTS and YDEGEE. The CDR3 region has the DNA TGTGCCAGCAGCTGGGGACAGGGGTTCGGTGAAGCTTTCTTT. Its protein product is CASSWGQGFGEAFF.

The chain carries TRBV6-7 and TRBJ1-6, with 8 bases lining up with TRBD1. TRBV6-7 belongs to the ORF category, with a function that is uncertain. V lost 0 bases to trimming and J lost 7 bases; unmatched junction nucleotides: 8. The length of the CDR3 is 17 residues. The CDR3 here is CASSYSMRRQGNSPLHF. For the CDR3, the DNA is TGTGCCAGCAGTTACTCGATGAGGAGACAGGGGAATTCACCCCTCCACTTT.

The rearrangement uses TRBV11-2 and TRBJ1-3; D might be TRBD1 (6 bases). This CDR3 region has 14 residues. Trimming shortened V by 5 bases and J by 7 bases, and 15 bases separated the two germline ends. Germline V lookup: CDR1 SGHAT, CDR2 FQNNGV. The CDR3 DNA reads as TGTGCCAGCAGCACAAGCGGGGGCTGGAACACCATATATTTT. Translating it yields CASSTSGGWNTIYF.